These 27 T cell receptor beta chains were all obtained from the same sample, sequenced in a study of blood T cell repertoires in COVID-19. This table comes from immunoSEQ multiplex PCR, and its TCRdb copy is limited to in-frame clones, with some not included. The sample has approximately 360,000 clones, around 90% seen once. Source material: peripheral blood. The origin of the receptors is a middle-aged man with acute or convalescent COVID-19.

The DNA of the CDR3 is TGCGCCAGCAGCTATGGAGGGGTACGGGGAGAGACCCAGTACTTC. Its translation: CASSYGGVRGETQYF. This rearrangement joins TRBV5-1 to TRBJ2-5, with D perhaps matching TRBD2 (6 bases). This CDR3 has 15 amino acids. Germline-derived CDR1 and CDR2 are SGHRS and YFSETQ. Deletions cut 3 bases from V and 4 bases from J, with 16 bases between.

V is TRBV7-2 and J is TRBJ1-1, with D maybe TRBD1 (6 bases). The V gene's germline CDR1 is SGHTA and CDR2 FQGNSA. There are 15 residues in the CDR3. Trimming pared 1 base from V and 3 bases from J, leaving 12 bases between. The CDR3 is CASSLGPQGYTEAFF. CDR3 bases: TGTGCCAGCAGCTTAGGCCCACAGGGTTACACTGAAGCTTTCTTT.

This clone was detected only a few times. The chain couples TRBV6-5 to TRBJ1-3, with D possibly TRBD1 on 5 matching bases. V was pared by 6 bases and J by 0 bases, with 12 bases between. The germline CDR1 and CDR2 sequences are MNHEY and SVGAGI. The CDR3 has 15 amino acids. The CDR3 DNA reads TGTGCCAGCAGCCTGACAGCGAGCTCTGGAAACACCATATATTTT. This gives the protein CASSLTASSGNTIYF.

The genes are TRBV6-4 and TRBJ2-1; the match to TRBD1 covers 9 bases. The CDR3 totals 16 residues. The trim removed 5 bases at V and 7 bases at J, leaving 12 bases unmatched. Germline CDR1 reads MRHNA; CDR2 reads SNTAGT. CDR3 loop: CASSKSPGQGRNEQFF. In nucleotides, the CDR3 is TGTGCCAGCAGTAAATCGCCGGGACAGGGAAGGAATGAGCAGTTCTTC.

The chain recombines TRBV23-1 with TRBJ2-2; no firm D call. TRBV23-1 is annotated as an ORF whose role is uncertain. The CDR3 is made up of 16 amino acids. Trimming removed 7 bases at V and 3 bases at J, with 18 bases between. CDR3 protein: CASTRPGTVDTGELFF. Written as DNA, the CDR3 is TGCGCCAGCACCAGACCAGGAACAGTAGACACCGGGGAGCTGTTTTTT.

This chain's CDR3 is CASSYTYRGEGEKLFF. The CDR3 coding sequence is TGTGCCAGCAGTTACACCTACAGGGGGGAAGGGGAAAAACTGTTTTTT. V usage is TRBV6-5 and J usage is TRBJ1-4, with 8 bases lining up with TRBD1. This CDR3 is 16 amino acids long. The trim removed 2 bases at V and 8 bases at J, leaving 10 bases unmatched. The germline gives CDR1 MNHEY, CDR2 SVGAGI.

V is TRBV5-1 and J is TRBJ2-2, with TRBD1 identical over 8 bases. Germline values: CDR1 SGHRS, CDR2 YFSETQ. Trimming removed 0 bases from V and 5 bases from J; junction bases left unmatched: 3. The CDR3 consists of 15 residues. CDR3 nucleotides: TGCGCCAGCAGCTTGGGCGGACAGGGAACCGGGGAGCTGTTTTTT. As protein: CASSLGGQGTGELFF. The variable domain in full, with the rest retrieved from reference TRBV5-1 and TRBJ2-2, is KAGVTQTPRYLIKTRGQQVTLSCSPISGHRSVSWYQQTPGQGLQFLFEYFSETQRNKGNFPGRFSGRQFSNSRSEMNVSTLELGDSALYLCASSLGGQGTGELFFGEGSRLTVL.

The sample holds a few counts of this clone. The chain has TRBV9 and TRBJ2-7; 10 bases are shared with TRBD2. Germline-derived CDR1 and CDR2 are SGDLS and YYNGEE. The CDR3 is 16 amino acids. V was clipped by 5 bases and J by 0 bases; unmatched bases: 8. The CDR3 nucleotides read TGTGCCAGCAGTGCAGAGAGCGGGAGGGGCTCCTACGAGCAGTACTTC. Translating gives CASSAESGRGSYEQYF.

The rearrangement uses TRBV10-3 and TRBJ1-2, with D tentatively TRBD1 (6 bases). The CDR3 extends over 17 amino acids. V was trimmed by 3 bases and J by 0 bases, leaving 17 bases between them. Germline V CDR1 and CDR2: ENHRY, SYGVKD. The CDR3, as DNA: TGTGCCATCAGTGACCCGACAGGAGCCACGACTAACTATGGCTACACCTTC. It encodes CAISDPTGATTNYGYTF.

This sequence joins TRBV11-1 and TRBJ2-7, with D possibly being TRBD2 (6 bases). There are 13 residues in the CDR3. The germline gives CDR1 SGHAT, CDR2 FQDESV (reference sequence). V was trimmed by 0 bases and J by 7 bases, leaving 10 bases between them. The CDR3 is CASSLAWRGEQYF. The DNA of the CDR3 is TGTGCCAGCAGCTTAGCTTGGAGGGGTGAGCAGTACTTC.

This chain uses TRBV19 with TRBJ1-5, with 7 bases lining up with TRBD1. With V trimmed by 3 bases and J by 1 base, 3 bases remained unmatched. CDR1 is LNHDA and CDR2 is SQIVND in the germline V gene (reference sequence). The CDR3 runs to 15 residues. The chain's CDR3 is CASSMHRGSNQPQHF. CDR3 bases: TGTGCCAGTAGTATGCACAGGGGCAGCAATCAGCCCCAGCATTTT.

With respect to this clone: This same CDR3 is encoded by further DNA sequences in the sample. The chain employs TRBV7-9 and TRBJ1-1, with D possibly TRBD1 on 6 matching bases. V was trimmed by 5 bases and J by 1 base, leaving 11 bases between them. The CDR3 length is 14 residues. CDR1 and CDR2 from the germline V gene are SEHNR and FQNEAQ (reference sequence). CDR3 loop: CASSLSGQNTEAFF. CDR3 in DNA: TGTGCCAGCAGCCTGTCGGGACAGAACACTGAAGCTTTCTTT.

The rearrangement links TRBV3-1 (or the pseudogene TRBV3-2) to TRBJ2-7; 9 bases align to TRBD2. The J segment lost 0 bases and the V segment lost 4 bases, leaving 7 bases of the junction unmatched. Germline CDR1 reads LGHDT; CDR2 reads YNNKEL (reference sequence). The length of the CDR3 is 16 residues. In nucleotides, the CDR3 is TGTGCCAGCAGCCCAAGGGCTAGCGGGACCTCCTACGAGCAGTACTTC. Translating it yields CASSPRASGTSYEQYF.

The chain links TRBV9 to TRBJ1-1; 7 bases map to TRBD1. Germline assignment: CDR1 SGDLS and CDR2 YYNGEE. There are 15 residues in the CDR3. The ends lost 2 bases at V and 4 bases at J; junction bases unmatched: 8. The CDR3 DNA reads TGTGCCAGCAGCGTTGGACAGGCGGCGAGCACTGAAGCTTTCTTT. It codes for CASSVGQAASTEAFF.

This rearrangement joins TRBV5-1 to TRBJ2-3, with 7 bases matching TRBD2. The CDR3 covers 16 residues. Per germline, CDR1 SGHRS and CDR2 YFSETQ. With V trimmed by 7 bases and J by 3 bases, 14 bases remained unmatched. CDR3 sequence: CASDRGSASGTDTQYF. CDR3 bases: TGCGCCAGCGACCGGGGATCGGCTAGCGGAACAGATACGCAGTATTTT.

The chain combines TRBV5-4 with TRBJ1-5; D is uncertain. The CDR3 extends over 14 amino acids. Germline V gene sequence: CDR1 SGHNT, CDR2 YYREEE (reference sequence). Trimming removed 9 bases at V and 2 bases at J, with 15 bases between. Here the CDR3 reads CATGVAGGNQPQHF. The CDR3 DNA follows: TGTGCCACCGGGGTGGCAGGAGGCAATCAGCCCCAGCATTTT. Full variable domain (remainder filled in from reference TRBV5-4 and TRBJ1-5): ETGVTQSPTHLIKTRGQQVTLRCSSQSGHNTVSWYQQALGQGPQFIFQYYREEENGRGNFPPRFSGLQFPNYSSELNVNALELDDSALYLCATGVAGGNQPQHFGDGTRLSIL.

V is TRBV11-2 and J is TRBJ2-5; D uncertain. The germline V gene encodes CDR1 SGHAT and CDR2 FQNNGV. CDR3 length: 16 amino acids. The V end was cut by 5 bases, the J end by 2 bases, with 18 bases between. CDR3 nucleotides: TGTGCCAGCAGCGAATGTACCGGCACAGAACAAGAGACCCAGTACTTC. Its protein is CASSECTGTEQETQYF.

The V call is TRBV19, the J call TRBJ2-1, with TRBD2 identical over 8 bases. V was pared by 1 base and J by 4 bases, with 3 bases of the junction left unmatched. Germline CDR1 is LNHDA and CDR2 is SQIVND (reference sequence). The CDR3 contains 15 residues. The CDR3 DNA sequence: TGTGCCAGTAGTATAGGGTCTAGCGGGTACAATGAGCAGTTCTTC. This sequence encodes CASSIGSSGYNEQFF. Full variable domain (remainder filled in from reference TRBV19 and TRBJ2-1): DGGITQSPKYLFRKEGQNVTLSCEQNLNHDAMYWYRQDPGQGLRLIYYSQIVNDFQKGDIAEGYSVSREKKESFPLTVTSAQKNPTAFYLCASSIGSSGYNEQFFGPGTRLTVL.

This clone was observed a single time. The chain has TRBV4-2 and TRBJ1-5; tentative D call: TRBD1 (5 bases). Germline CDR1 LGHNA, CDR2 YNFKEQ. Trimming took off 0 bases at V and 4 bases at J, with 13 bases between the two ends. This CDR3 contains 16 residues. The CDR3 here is CASSQDRQGGNQPQHF. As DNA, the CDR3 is TGTGCCAGCAGCCAAGATCGGCAGGGCGGAAATCAGCCCCAGCATTTT.

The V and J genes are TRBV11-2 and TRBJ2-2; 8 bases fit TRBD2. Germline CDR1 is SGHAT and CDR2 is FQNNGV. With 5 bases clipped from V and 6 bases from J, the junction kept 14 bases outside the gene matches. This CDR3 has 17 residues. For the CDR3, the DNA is TGTGCCAGCAGCCCACGGCTTAGCGGGATAGTTTCCGGGGAGCTGTTTTTT. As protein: CASSPRLSGIVSGELFF.

The CDR3 here is CASSQVQGAGANVLTF. The DNA of the CDR3 is TGCGCCAGCAGCCAGGTACAGGGAGCCGGGGCCAACGTCCTGACTTTC. The V call is TRBV4-1, the J call TRBJ2-6, with a weak D call TRBD1 (6 bases). Trimming removed 3 bases from V and 4 bases from J, with 13 bases in between. Germline values: CDR1 MGHRA, CDR2 YSYEKL. The CDR3 runs to 16 residues.

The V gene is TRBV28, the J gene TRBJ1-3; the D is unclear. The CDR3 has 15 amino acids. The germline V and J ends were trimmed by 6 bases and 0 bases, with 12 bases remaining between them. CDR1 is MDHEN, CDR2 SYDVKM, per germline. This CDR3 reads CASSPRRISGNTIYF. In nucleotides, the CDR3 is TGTGCCAGCAGCCCTAGACGGATCTCTGGAAACACCATATATTTT.

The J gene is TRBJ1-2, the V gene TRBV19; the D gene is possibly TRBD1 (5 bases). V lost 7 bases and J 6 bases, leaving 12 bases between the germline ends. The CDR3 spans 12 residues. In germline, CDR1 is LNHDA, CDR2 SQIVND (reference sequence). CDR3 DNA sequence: TGTGCCAGTATCCCGACAGAGGATGGCTACACCTTC. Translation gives CASIPTEDGYTF.

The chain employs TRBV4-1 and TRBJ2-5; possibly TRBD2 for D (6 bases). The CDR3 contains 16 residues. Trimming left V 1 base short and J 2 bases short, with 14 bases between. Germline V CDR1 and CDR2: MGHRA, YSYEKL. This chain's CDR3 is CASSQVGGRRQETQYF. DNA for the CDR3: TGCGCCAGCAGCCAAGTGGGGGGAAGGCGTCAAGAGACCCAGTACTTC.

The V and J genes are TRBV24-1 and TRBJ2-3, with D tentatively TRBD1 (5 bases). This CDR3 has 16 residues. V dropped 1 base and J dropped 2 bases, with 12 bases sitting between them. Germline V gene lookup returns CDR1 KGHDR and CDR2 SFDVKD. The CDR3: CATSDLSRADTDTQYF. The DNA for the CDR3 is TGTGCCACCAGTGATTTATCCAGGGCAGACACAGATACGCAGTATTTT.

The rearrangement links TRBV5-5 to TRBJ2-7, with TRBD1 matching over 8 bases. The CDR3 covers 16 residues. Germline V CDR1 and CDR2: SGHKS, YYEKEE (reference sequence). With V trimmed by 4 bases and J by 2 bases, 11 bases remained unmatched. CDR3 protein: CASSDGDRRLTYEQYF. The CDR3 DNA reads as TGTGCCAGCAGCGATGGGGACAGGCGGCTCACCTACGAGCAGTACTTC. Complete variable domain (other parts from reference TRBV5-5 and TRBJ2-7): DAGVTQSPTHLIKTRGQQVTLRCSPISGHKSVSWYQQVLGQGPQFIFQYYEKEERGRGNFPDRFSARQFPNYSSELNVNALLLGDSALYLCASSDGDRRLTYEQYFGPGTRLTVT.

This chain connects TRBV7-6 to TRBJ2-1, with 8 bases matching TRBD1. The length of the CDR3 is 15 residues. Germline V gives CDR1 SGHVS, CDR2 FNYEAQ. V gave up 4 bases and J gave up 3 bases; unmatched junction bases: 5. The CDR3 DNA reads TGTGCCAGCAGCTCGGGGACAGGAGGCTACAATGAGCAGTTCTTC. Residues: CASSSGTGGYNEQFF.